Listed below are T cell receptor beta chains from one sample, sequenced in a study of human T cells and chemical hapten exposure. TCRdb processed the RACE reads anew with MiXCR; each CDR3 protein has one entry. The sample comprises 95,000 to 150,000 distinct CDR3 sequences, about 10% of which are singletons, and 2% to 2.5% rests with the top ten. The starting material was whole blood, obtained in connection with sensitization to the hapten diphenylcyclopropenone (DPC). These receptors originate from a woman aged 45-65 years with alopecia areata. Some clones in this sample may be carry-over from other donors' samples. Each CDR3 is given with its conserved first and last residue. Clone size is stated in some rows and not others, as once, few, many or a class when expanded.

clone size | J gene | V gene | CDR3 protein
NA | TRBJ2-3 | TRBV20-1 | CSARDPSASTDTQYF
few | TRBJ1-1 | TRBV12-3/TRBV12-4 | CASRRDGEGAFF
many | TRBJ2-7 | TRBV5-5 | CASSLGLAGPLF
NA | TRBJ1-2 | TRBV3-1 | CASSQATVYGYTF
few | TRBJ1-1 | TRBV20-1 | CSAPSGTTNTEAFF
few | TRBJ2-1 | TRBV9 | CASSARPGLAGYEQFF
few | TRBJ2-7 | TRBV4-1 | CASSQQIDARYEQYF
NA | TRBJ2-7 | TRBV6-5 | CASSLEQGVGSYEQYF
few | TRBJ1-1 | TRBV20-1 | CRPTGMNTEAFF
many | TRBJ2-3 | TRBV7-2 | CASSFSGSAQYF
NA | TRBJ2-3 | TRBV7-2 | CASNRRSTDTQYF
few | TRBJ2-3 | TRBV7-9 | CASSPTGAGGPRDTQYF
NA | TRBJ1-5 | TRBV3-1 | CASSQDGTLYQPQHF
NA | TRBJ2-4 | TRBV3-1 | CASSQEGMRAKNIQYF
few | TRBJ1-1 | TRBV5-1 | CASSSGTGVTEAFF
NA | TRBJ1-2 | TRBV6-2/TRBV6-3 | CASSHRYGYTF
few | TRBJ1-1 | TRBV6-2/TRBV6-3 | CASSYLANTEAFF
NA | TRBJ2-2 | TRBV6-5 | CATRESGAGELFF
few | TRBJ2-2 | TRBV29-1 | CSVAGGGGELFF
few | TRBJ2-7 | TRBV5-6 | CASSLGTDTYEQYF
NA | TRBJ2-3 | TRBV3-1 | CASSQEGSVLDTQYF
many | TRBJ1-6 | TRBV10-3 | CAIRQGAENSPLHF
many | TRBJ2-5 | TRBV29-1 | CSVLATAETQYF
NA | TRBJ2-7 | TRBV10-3 | CAISGLLTEYEQYF
NA | TRBJ1-6 | TRBV30 | CAWTRSSYNSPLHF
few | TRBJ2-3 | TRBV5-1 | CASSLEAGDLTDTQYF
few | TRBJ1-1 | TRBV28 | CASSLLGGGTEAFF